Shown below are 10 T cell receptor beta chains from a single sample sequenced in a study of response to subunit inactivated influenza vaccine. MiXCR, applied by TCRdb to the RT-PCR reads, yields one record per CDR3 protein. The sample lists 500,000 or so distinct CDR3 sequences, 11% occurring once. Material: PBMCs from blood, obtained about 6 weeks after vaccination. The receptor set was obtained from a man aged 50 or older who received an inactivated influenza vaccine.

There are a few counts of this clonotype. The chain couples TRBV5-1 to TRBJ2-3, with unresolved D. The CDR3 runs 16 residues. Germline values: CDR1 SGHRS, CDR2 YFSETQ. The V and J ends lost 1 base and 0 bases respectively, with 12 bases between them. As DNA, the CDR3 is TGCGCCAGCAGCTTGATGGTCCTGACTAGCACAGATACGCAGTATTTT. Amino acid sequence: CASSLMVLTSTDTQYF.

This clonotype was seen a handful of times. The rearrangement links TRBV4-1 to TRBJ2-5; D call uncertain. The germline CDR1 and CDR2 sequences are MGHRA and YSYEKL. V was shortened by 1 base and J by 0 bases, with 9 bases between the two germline ends. The CDR3 extends over 15 amino acids. CDR3 in amino acids: CASSQVLQHQETQYF. As DNA, the CDR3 is TGCGCCAGCAGCCAAGTTCTACAGCACCAAGAGACCCAGTACTTC.

This clonotype was observed a few times. The CDR3 sequence is CSGRDAYEQYF. In nucleotides, the CDR3 is TGCAGCGGCCGGGACGCCTACGAGCAGTACTTC. The V and J genes are TRBV29-1 and TRBJ2-7, with D perhaps assigned TRBD1 or TRBD2 (5 bases each). The CDR3 runs 11 residues. Trimming took 7 bases from V and 2 from J, leaving 9 bases between them. Germline V gene lookup returns CDR1 SQVTM and CDR2 ANQGSEA.

This clonotype appeared many times. The chain links TRBV12-3 or TRBV12-4 to TRBJ1-1; D is perhaps TRBD1 (6 bases). This CDR3 spans 12 amino acids. V dropped 2 bases and J dropped 6 bases, with 7 bases sitting between them. The CDR3 DNA follows: TGTGCCAGCAGTTTATGGGGGCCTGAAGCTTTCTTT. This codes for CASSLWGPEAFF.

V usage is TRBV4-2 and J usage is TRBJ1-6; D is possibly TRBD1 (5 bases). Trimming cost V 2 bases and J 1 base, with 12 bases left between them. The CDR3 runs to 17 residues. The germline V gene has CDR1 LGHNA and CDR2 YNFKEQ. The CDR3 DNA follows: TGTGCCAGCAGCCAATTCGGGGGGAAGTCCTATAATTCACCCCTCCACTTT. The encoded protein is CASSQFGGKSYNSPLHF.

The CDR3 is CASAARSITDTQYF. CDR3 DNA: TGTGCCAGCGCTGCTAGGAGTATTACAGATACGCAGTATTTT. This chain links TRBV7-8 with TRBJ2-3, with D unresolved. The CDR3 is made up of 14 amino acids. V was clipped by 8 bases and J by 3 bases, with 15 bases between them. Per the germline V gene, CDR1 is SGHVS and CDR2 is FQNEAQ.

The sample holds many counts of this clonotype. The chain is built from TRBV20-1 and TRBJ2-7; no firm D call. V was shortened by 5 bases and J by 7 bases, with 12 bases between the two germline ends. Germline-derived CDR1 and CDR2 are DFQATT and SNEGSKA (reference sequence). The CDR3 contains 11 residues. CDR3 sequence reads: CSAGPEQEQYF. The DNA of the CDR3 is TGCAGTGCTGGACCGGAACAAGAGCAGTACTTC.

This clonotype was detected a few times. This chain links TRBV20-1 with TRBJ1-5, with TRBD1 matching over 7 bases. CDR3 length equals 15 residues. In germline, CDR1 is DFQATT, CDR2 SNEGSKA (reference sequence). The ends lost 1 base at V and 3 bases at J; junction bases unmatched: 6. CDR3 amino acids: CSARGGQGDNQPQHF. Written as DNA, the CDR3 is TGCAGTGCTAGAGGGGGCCAGGGGGACAATCAGCCCCAGCATTTT.

This clonotype was found a few times. This chain uses TRBV6-1 with TRBJ2-7; 10 nucleotides align to TRBD2. CDR1 is MNHNS and CDR2 is SASEGT in the germline V gene. This CDR3 has 17 residues. The J segment lost 4 bases and the V segment lost 1 base, leaving 10 bases of the junction unmatched. In nucleotides, the CDR3 is TGTGCCAGCAGTGAAGTTCCTAGCGGGAGAGCCGGGTACGAGCAGTACTTC. Translated: CASSEVPSGRAGYEQYF.

The chain uses TRBV7-3 and TRBJ2-3; tentatively, D is TRBD1 or TRBD2 (5 bases each). V was shortened by 2 bases and J by 4 bases, with 22 bases between the two germline ends. The CDR3 has 18 residues. Germline V gene data show CDR1 as SGHTA and CDR2 as FQGTGA. Here the CDR3 DNA reads TGTGCCAGCAGCTTACGCGCGCGGAGGACAACGCGTGCAGATACGCAGTATTTT. It yields the protein CASSLRARRTTRADTQYF.